The next 17 T cell receptor beta chains were all read from a single sample in a study of cytomegalovirus exposure and HLA in healthy donors (dated by TCRdb to about 2017). Receptors were amplified or captured by the immunoSEQ multiplex PCR assay. For the multiplex PCR, a mixture combining 60 forward primers for TCR Vbeta segments and 13 reverse primers for TCR Jbeta segments was used. Sourced from immuneACCESS, this table was stored by TCRdb with only in-frame sequences that have V and J called. A share of the clones is absent; for the studies checked, an unresolved V gene accounts for under half, and the remainder has no known explanation. Within this sample are about 140,000 clones, with 66% of them counted one time only. Together, the top ten hold 1.6% of the sample. The specimen sequenced was PBMCs. The receptor set was obtained from a human donor in good health.

The table lists this clone with a few counts. The J gene is TRBJ2-7, the V gene TRBV2; 8 nucleotides line up with TRBD1. Trimming took 7 bases from V and 4 from J; bases not matched to a gene: 9. The CDR3 runs to 14 residues. Germline lookup yields CDR1 SNHLY and CDR2 FYNNEI. CDR3 sequence (DNA): TGTGCCAGCACCGAGGGGACAGGCGTTTACGAGCAGTACTTC. Translated: CASTEGTGVYEQYF. Using reference TRBV2 and TRBJ2-7 for the parts outside the CDR3, the full variable domain is EPEVTQTPSHQVTQMGQEVILRCVPISNHLYFYWYRQILGQKVEFLVSFYNNEISEKSEIFDDQFSVERPDGSNFTLKIRSTKLEDSAMYFCASTEGTGVYEQYFGPGTRLTVT.

V and J are TRBV19 and TRBJ1-4; tentatively, D is TRBD1 (6 bases). The germline V and J ends were trimmed by 1 base and 3 bases, with 15 bases remaining between them. The CDR3 is made up of 17 amino acids. Germline CDR1 and CDR2: LNHDA and SQIVND (reference sequence). The CDR3 nucleotides are TGTGCCAGTAGTATAGGCAAAACTTACAGGGCTAATGAAAAACTGTTTTTT. It encodes CASSIGKTYRANEKLFF.

This clone was observed a single time. The rearrangement joins TRBV10-2 to TRBJ2-2; D is possibly TRBD2 (6 bases). The V end lost 6 bases, the J end lost 5 bases, and 22 bases lay between the germline ends. CDR1 and CDR2 (germline): WSHSY, SAAADI. The CDR3 is made up of 17 amino acids. The CDR3 DNA reads as TGCGCCAGCAGAAATCCCCTAGCGAGTCACGAAACCGGGGAGCTGTTTTTT. Translation: CASRNPLASHETGELFF.

The chain couples TRBV9 to TRBJ2-7, with D tentatively TRBD1 (8 bases). In germline, CDR1 is SGDLS, CDR2 YYNGEE. This CDR3 spans 19 amino acids. Trimming removed 3 bases at V and 2 bases at J, with 27 bases between. CDR3 DNA sequence: TGTGCCAGCAGCGCCGGCACCGGGACAGGCGGGGGAACAACCTACGAGCAGTACTTC. Protein product: CASSAGTGTGGGTTYEQYF.

The chain employs TRBV28 and TRBJ2-1; D not resolved. The CDR3 is 12 residues long. Germline CDR1 MDHEN, CDR2 SYDVKM. Trimming removed 6 bases at V and 9 bases at J, with 12 bases between. In DNA, the CDR3 is TGTGCCAGCAGCCTAACCGTTACTGAGCAGTTCTTC. Protein: CASSLTVTEQFF.

This clone was observed a single time. The chain employs TRBV19 and TRBJ2-1; 12 nucleotides agree with TRBD2. The J segment lost 0 bases and the V segment lost 1 base, leaving 4 bases of the junction unmatched. CDR3 size: 18 residues. Germline CDR1 and CDR2: LNHDA and SQIVND (reference sequence). In nucleotides, the CDR3 is TGTGCCAGTAGTATAGGGCTAGCGGGAGGGAGCTCCTACAATGAGCAGTTCTTC. It yields the protein CASSIGLAGGSSYNEQFF.

This sequence joins TRBV28 and TRBJ2-7; TRBD1 agrees at 8 bases. Trimming removed 4 bases from V and 3 bases from J; junction bases left unmatched: 8. The CDR3 runs 15 residues. CDR1 is MDHEN, CDR2 SYDVKM, per germline. CDR3 sequence reads: CASSSPGQAYYEQYF. As DNA, the CDR3 is TGTGCCAGCAGTTCCCCGGGACAGGCGTACTACGAGCAGTACTTC.

The rearrangement links TRBV28 to TRBJ2-1; 9 bases map to TRBD1. The CDR3 contains 18 residues. Germline V gene data show CDR1 as MDHEN and CDR2 as SYDVKM. The V gene end was trimmed by 1 base and the J gene end by 3 bases; junction bases not matched to a gene: 10. The CDR3 sequence is CASSLFPRTGAIYNEQFF. The CDR3 DNA reads TGTGCCAGCAGTTTATTTCCAAGGACAGGGGCCATCTACAATGAGCAGTTCTTC.

The chain links TRBV18 to TRBJ2-1, with TRBD2 matching 9 bases. V was pared by 3 bases and J by 4 bases, with 19 bases of the junction left unmatched. This CDR3 has 20 amino acids. Germline-derived CDR1 and CDR2 are KGHSH and LQKENI. The CDR3 sequence is CASSPITLSGSSLSYNEQFF. Here the CDR3 DNA reads TGTGCCAGCTCACCGATCACTCTTAGCGGGAGCTCCCTAAGTTACAATGAGCAGTTCTTC.

This chain uses TRBV6-5 with TRBJ1-4; TRBD1 matches at 9 bases. The CDR3 is 15 residues long. Germline loops: CDR1 MNHEY, CDR2 SVGAGI. V shed 6 bases, J shed 6 bases, and the junction held 8 bases outside the gene matches. The CDR3 protein is CASRLGQGFDEKLFF. The CDR3 DNA reads as TGTGCCAGCAGACTCGGACAGGGGTTTGATGAAAAACTGTTTTTT.

The V and J genes are TRBV9 and TRBJ2-1; D may be TRBD2 (6 bases). Germline CDR1 is SGDLS and CDR2 is YYNGEE. The CDR3 sequence is 13 residues long. The V end was cut by 0 bases, the J end by 7 bases, with 8 bases between. The CDR3 is CASSVGDLNEQFF. In nucleotides, the CDR3 is TGTGCCAGCAGCGTAGGGGACTTAAATGAGCAGTTCTTC.

The chain recombines TRBV28 with TRBJ1-5, with 8 bases that match TRBD1. With V trimmed by 6 bases and J by 0 bases, 10 bases remained unmatched. CDR1 and CDR2 from the germline V gene are MDHEN and SYDVKM. This CDR3 has 17 residues. The CDR3 region has the DNA TGTGCCAGCAGACCAGGGGCAGGGGGCATTAGCAATCAGCCCCAGCATTTT. It encodes CASRPGAGGISNQPQHF.

This chain links TRBV28 with TRBJ2-5, with D possibly being TRBD2 (6 bases). Germline lookup yields CDR1 MDHEN and CDR2 SYDVKM. The length of the CDR3 is 12 residues. The ends were cut back, 6 bases at V and 7 bases at J, with 12 bases in the middle. The CDR3 sequence: CASSLLEGTQYF. The CDR3 DNA sequence: TGTGCCAGCAGCTTGCTGGAGGGGACCCAGTACTTC.

Regarding this clone: Germline and junction disagree at one end, which may indicate a read error. J is TRBJ1-4 and V is TRBV20-1; possible D gene TRBD1, 5 bases. CDR1 is DFQATT, CDR2 SNEGSKA, per germline (reference sequence). This CDR3 region has 11 residues. This CDR3 reads CSAAHKDTSTF. The CDR3 DNA follows: TGCAGTGCTGCCCATAAGGACACCTCGACTTTT.

The gene calls are TRBV7-8 and TRBJ2-3, with 8 positions matching TRBD2. Trimming cost V 5 bases and J 2 bases; bases outside gene matches: 6. In germline, CDR1 is SGHVS, CDR2 FQNEAQ. This CDR3 is built from 15 residues. CDR3 loop: CASSRTSRATDTQYF. The CDR3 DNA follows: TGTGCCAGCAGCAGGACTAGCCGGGCCACAGATACGCAGTATTTT.

This chain connects TRBV11-2 to TRBJ2-3, with 7 nucleotides matching TRBD2. There are 19 residues in the CDR3. V dropped 7 bases and J dropped 3; count of bases not matched to a gene: 22. Germline V gene sequence: CDR1 SGHAT, CDR2 FQNNGV. CDR3 bases: TGTGCCAGCATCCCCGGGACGGGCGGGAGTAGCGGCGTTACAGATACGCAGTATTTT. This encodes CASIPGTGGSSGVTDTQYF.

The genes are TRBV4-1 and TRBJ2-1, with 14 positions matching TRBD2. This CDR3 comprises 16 residues. The trim removed 1 base at V and 12 bases at J, leaving 8 bases unmatched. The germline V gene has CDR1 MGHRA and CDR2 YSYEKL. The CDR3 loop reads CASSQVAGLAGEGQFF. Here the CDR3 DNA reads TGCGCCAGCAGCCAAGTGGCGGGACTAGCGGGAGAGGGGCAGTTCTTC.